Included here is one T cell receptor (beta chain) sequence, with context. Its cognate antigen is unknown. CDR3 size: 14 residues. Germline CDR1 reads MDHEN; CDR2 reads SYDVKM. This specimen belongs to a study of monozygotic twins with inflammatory bowel disease. General observations from the study: For IBD patients, clonotypes shared with others were fewer than for healthy twins, especially with disease activity. Inverse Simpson values showed less TCRbeta diversity in IBD patients than in their healthy co-twins.

Per TCR library, approximately 3.5 ug of total RNA was used. UMIs incorporating a 6-nucleotide sample barcode were appended by means of template switching. TCRdb re-called the 5' RACE reads and catalogs CDR3 proteins one per entry, DNA excluded. The data include about 300,000 distinct CDR3 sequences; the top ten clones carry approximately 5.9%. Source material: blood. This TCR was sampled from a human donor with ulcerative colitis or Crohn's disease, or a healthy co-twin of an affected twin (not recorded which). This sequence joins TRBV28 and TRBJ2-5; there is no DNA to check the TCRdb D call of TRBD1. This CDR3 is CASSQRLGGETQYF.